This T cell receptor beta chain was documented in a study of T cell responses to AZD1222 COVID-19 vaccine. About the study: Some second doses came at about 4 weeks and others at about 12 weeks; these were pooled. Study conclusions and caveats: Vaccine-related CD4 TCRs covered spike, predominating at 160-218 and 743-854.

A word on this clone: Its antigen is undetermined.

The protocol was immunoSEQ multiplex PCR, while the TCRdb copy is restricted to in-frame clones and leaves out a portion. The sample includes some 66,000 clones, over 75% of them seen just once. The V gene lost 7 bases and the J gene lost 1 base, with 14 bases spanning the gap. CDR1 and CDR2 from the germline V gene are SGHTA and FQGTGA. The CDR3 is 14 amino acids. The chain uses TRBV7-3 and TRBJ2-7; no clear D gene. This clonotype was sampled from an adult in good health. The sequenced sample was peripheral blood, obtained on day 0 of AZD1222 vaccination. CDR3 residues: CASKRWPSSYEQYF. Written as DNA, the CDR3 is TGTGCCAGCAAGAGGTGGCCCTCATCCTACGAGCAGTACTTC. Looking up the rest from reference TRBV7-3 and TRBJ2-7 gives the full variable domain: GAGVSQTPSNKVTEKGKYVELRCDPISGHTALYWYRQSLGQGPEFLIYFQGTGAADDSGLPNDRFFAVRPEGSVSTLKIQRTERGDSAVYLCASKRWPSSYEQYFGPGTRLTVT.